A selection of T cell receptor beta chains follows, all from one sample in a study of blood T cell repertoires in COVID-19. Using immunoSEQ multiplex PCR, the repertoire was profiled, and TCRdb retains in-frame clones only, with some absent. The table has around 310,000 clones, roughly 89% seen once. Specimen: peripheral blood. The receptors stem from a woman aged 40-49 years with COVID-19, enrolled during active disease. The CDR3 runs from the conserved cysteine through the conserved F or W. The D gene is left open where the match is weak. Not all rows give a size; the values are once, few, many and, for expanded clones, a class.

TRBJ2-2,.,TRBD1,TRBV18,TGTGCCAGCTCTCCAGGACAGGGGGGCACCGGGGAGCTGTTTTTT,CASSPGQGGTGELFF
TRBJ1-5,.,.,TRBV28,TGTGCCAGCAGAAGGGACGCGGGGAGAAATCAGCCCCAGCATTTT,CASRRDAGRNQPQHF
TRBJ1-2,.,.,TRBV2,TGTGCCAGCAGTGAAGCGCGTACAGATGGCTACACCTTC,CASSEARTDGYTF
TRBJ2-2,.,.,TRBV28,TGTGCCAGCACCGCGACTAGTCGGGTCACCGGGGAGCTGTTTTTT,CASTATSRVTGELFF
TRBJ1-6,.,TRBD1,TRBV30,TGTGCCTGGCGGACAGGGGGGACCTCTAATAATTCACCCCTCCACTTT,CAWRTGGTSNNSPLHF
TRBJ2-7,.,.,TRBV5-6,TGTGCCAGCAGAGCCACAGGCCGCTACGAGCAGTACTTC,CASRATGRYEQYF
TRBJ1-2,.,.,TRBV28,TGTGCCAGCCAGAACAACAGATTCACCTATGGCTACACCTTC,CASQNNRFTYGYTF
TRBJ2-5,.,TRBD1,TRBV27,TGTGCCAGCAGTCCCCCTCAGACAGGGATCCGGGGAGAGACCCAGTACTTC,CASSPPQTGIRGETQYF
TRBJ1-5,.,.,TRBV7-2,TGTGCCAGCAGCTTAGATCTTCAGCCCCAGCATTTT,CASSLDLQPQHF
TRBJ2-6,.,.,TRBV5-1,TGCGCCAGCAGCTTGAATATGGTACTCTCTGGGGCCAACGTCCTGACTTTC,CASSLNMVLSGANVLTF
TRBJ2-7,few,.,TRBV7-9,TGTGCCAGCAGCGTCATAGGCCTGACAAACTCCTACGAGCAGTACTTC,CASSVIGLTNSYEQYF
TRBJ2-1,.,TRBD2,TRBV6-2/TRBV6-3,TGTGCCAGCAGCACGAGCGGGAGTGGCTCCTACAATGAGCAGTTCTTC,CASSTSGSGSYNEQFF
TRBJ1-2,.,.,TRBV5-1,TGCGCCAGCGGAGCGGTAGGGTATCCCCGAAACTATTATGGCTACACCTTC,CASGAVGYPRNYYGYTF
TRBJ1-1,.,.,TRBV6-5,TGTGCCAGCAGGCCGGTTATGAACACTGAAGCTTTCTTT,CASRPVMNTEAFF
TRBJ2-2,.,.,TRBV28,TGTGCCAGCAGCTCAGGGGCCGTCACCGGGGAGCTGTTTTTT,CASSSGAVTGELFF
TRBJ2-7,.,TRBD1,TRBV5-4,TGTGCCAGCAGCCCAACAGGGGGCCTCACCTCCTACGAGCAGTACTTC,CASSPTGGLTSYEQYF
TRBJ1-1,few,.,TRBV2,TGTGCCAGCAGTCCTACCATAAGTGGGAACACTGAAGCTTTCTTT,CASSPTISGNTEAFF
TRBJ1-4,.,TRBD1,TRBV5-1,TGCGCCAGCAGCATAGGGACAGGGGGCATGACTAATGAAAAACTGTTTTTT,CASSIGTGGMTNEKLFF
TRBJ1-1,.,.,TRBV7-9,TGTGCCAGCCTCCGAGGGGGGGCCCAGAACACTGAAGCTTTCTTT,CASLRGGAQNTEAFF
TRBJ2-2,.,TRBD1,TRBV28,TGTGCCAGCAGTCCGGACAGGGGGCGCCTCGGGGAGCTGTTTTTT,CASSPDRGRLGELFF
TRBJ2-7,.,.,TRBV19,TGTGCCAGTAGATTGTACCACAGGGCCTCCTACGAGCAGTACTTC,CASRLYHRASYEQYF
TRBJ1-1,.,.,TRBV3-1/TRBV3-2,TGTGCCAGCAGCCATTCGGTAGGGGTTGCTGAAGCTTTCTTT,CASSHSVGVAEAFF
TRBJ1-1,.,.,TRBV4-3,TGCGCCAGCAGCCCGGGACATCCTGAAGCTTTCTTT,CASSPGHPEAFF
TRBJ1-1,.,.,TRBV27,TGTGCCAGCAGTTCGAGGGACACTGAAGCTTTCTTT,CASSSRDTEAFF
TRBJ1-1,once,TRBD1,TRBV27,TGTGCCAGCAGTTTTCGGGACAGTTGGACTGAAGCTTTCTTT,CASSFRDSWTEAFF
TRBJ2-7,.,.,TRBV7-9,TGTGCCAGCAGCCCTAGCCAGGGGCACTACGAGCAGTACTTC,CASSPSQGHYEQYF
TRBJ1-6,.,TRBD1,TRBV3-1/TRBV3-2,TGTGCCAGCAGCCTCGGGACAGCCTATAATTCACCCCTCCACTTT,CASSLGTAYNSPLHF
TRBJ2-1,.,TRBD2,TRBV27,TGTGCCAGCGGCGCGGGAGGGCCGGGTGAGCAGTTCTTC,CASGAGGPGEQFF
TRBJ1-2,.,.,TRBV28,TGTGCCAGCAGTTCCCCGGTTCGAATAAACTATGGCTACACCTTC,CASSSPVRINYGYTF
TRBJ2-1,once,TRBD2,TRBV27,TGTGCCAGCAAAACCGGGACTAGTGACAATGAGCAGTTCTTC,CASKTGTSDNEQFF
TRBJ2-5,.,TRBD2,TRBV30,TGTGCCTGGAGTGTACTTAGCGGGAAGTGGGAGACCCAGTACTTC,CAWSVLSGKWETQYF
TRBJ2-7,.,.,TRBV5-6,TGTGCCAGCAGCTTCGGGGGAGACTTCTACGAGCAGTACTTC,CASSFGGDFYEQYF
TRBJ2-6,.,.,TRBV4-3,TGCGCCAGCAGCCAAGGGGCCGGGGCCAACGTCCTGACTTTC,CASSQGAGANVLTF
TRBJ1-2,.,.,TRBV5-1,TGCGCCAGCAGCTCAAGACAGTTCTATGGCTACACCTTC,CASSSRQFYGYTF
TRBJ2-5,.,TRBD2,TRBV4-1,TGCGCCAGCAGCCAAGGCAGCGGGAGGGCCGGAGAGACCCAGTACTTC,CASSQGSGRAGETQYF
TRBJ2-1,.,TRBD2,TRBV9,TGTGCCAGCAGCGCCGGAGCGGGGAGCTCCTACAATGAGCAGTTCTTC,CASSAGAGSSYNEQFF
TRBJ1-1,.,.,TRBV6-5,TGTGCCAGCATCAGAGTCGGGGACACTGAAGCTTTCTTT,CASIRVGDTEAFF
TRBJ1-1,.,.,TRBV11-3,TGTGCCAGCAGCTTAGAAGGAGGGGACACTGAAGCTTTCTTT,CASSLEGGDTEAFF
TRBJ1-4,.,TRBD1,TRBV6-2/TRBV6-3,TGTGCCAGCAGCACAACCCCGACAGGGCGCCTTTTTTTT,CASSTTPTGRLFF
TRBJ2-6,.,TRBD2,TRBV7-3,TGTGCCAGCAGCTTGACTAGCGCCCCGCGAGGGGCCAACGTCCTGACTTTC,CASSLTSAPRGANVLTF
TRBJ1-2,.,TRBD1,TRBV19,TGTGCCAGTAGTATAGGGACAGGTGAAGCAGGCTACACCTTC,CASSIGTGEAGYTF
TRBJ2-7,once,.,TRBV4-3,TGCGCCAGCAGCCAAATGGTAGCGCCTATTAGCTCCTACGAGCAGTACTTC,CASSQMVAPISSYEQYF
TRBJ2-7,few,.,TRBV19,TGTGCCAGTAGTATGAGCAGGGATTCCTACGAGCAGTACTTC,CASSMSRDSYEQYF
TRBJ2-1,.,.,TRBV18,TGTGCCAGCTCAGGGCAACAAAACAATGAGCAGTTCTTC,CASSGQQNNEQFF
TRBJ2-5,.,TRBD1,TRBV4-3,TGCGCCAGCAGCCAAGATCGAGTTTACCAGGGGGTGTGGGAGACCCAGTACTTC,CASSQDRVYQGVWETQYF
TRBJ1-1,.,.,TRBV4-3,TGCGCCAGCAGCCAAGATCATCGGGGGGGTTACACTGAAGCTTTCTTT,CASSQDHRGGYTEAFF
TRBJ2-5,.,TRBD2,TRBV10-1,TGCGCCAGCCTGCCTCTAGAGCGGGAGGGCGAGACCCAGTACTTC,CASLPLEREGETQYF
TRBJ2-5,.,TRBD2,TRBV20-1,TGCAGTGCTAGTCCCCCCCGGGGGGGAGACCGAGAGACCCAGTACTTC,CSASPPRGGDRETQYF
TRBJ2-5,.,.,TRBV7-9,TGTGCCAGCAGCTTAGCCCGCCAGGTACAAGAGACCCAGTACTTC,CASSLARQVQETQYF
TRBJ1-5,.,.,TRBV4-3,TGCGCCAGCAGCCAAGATGCCAGGGTTTGGCCCCAGCATTTT,CASSQDARVWPQHF
TRBJ2-5,.,.,TRBV24-1,TGTGCCACCAGTGATTCCCCGCAGGGGACCCAGTACTTC,CATSDSPQGTQYF
TRBJ1-4,.,TRBD1,TRBV27,TGTGCCAGCAGCGCCGGGACAGGAGGTGAAAAACTGTTTTTT,CASSAGTGGEKLFF
TRBJ1-5,.,.,TRBV5-1,TGCGCCAGCAGCCCATCGGGGGACAATCAGCCCCAGCATTTT,CASSPSGDNQPQHF
TRBJ1-5,.,.,TRBV3-1/TRBV3-2,TGTGCCAGCAGCCAAGTACCTCTTTGGGAGGAGGGTCAGCCCCAGCATTTT,CASSQVPLWEEGQPQHF
TRBJ2-7,.,TRBD2,TRBV6-6,TGTGCCAGCAGTTACTCGATGCGGGGGGGCCGGGAGCAGTACTTC,CASSYSMRGGREQYF